The 8 T cell receptor beta chains below all came from one sample that was sequenced in a study of T cell repertoires in cytomegalovirus infection (dated by TCRdb to the late 2010s). Sequencing instrument: Illumina HiSeq 1500. In-frame beta chains were kept once TCRdb had trimmed the public reads at Q25 with fastp and called clones with MiXCR. Rows are unified per CDR3 protein, each entry keeping the most common DNA and genes. For this sample there are under 350,000 distinct CDR3 sequences; roughly 9.5% appear just once. The ten largest clones capture approximately 4.5% of the sample. The sample consisted of PBMCs. The receptors derive from a human donor in good health (CMV status not recorded). Some clones in this sample may be carry-over from other donors' samples.

Many counts were recorded for this clonotype. This chain links TRBV7-2 with TRBJ1-2; D ambiguous. From germline, CDR1 is SGHTA and CDR2 FQGNSA. V lost 1 base and J lost 4, with 10 bases in between. The CDR3 sequence is 14 residues long. CDR3 sequence: CASSLDEISYGYTF. CDR3 coding DNA: TGTGCCAGCAGCTTAGATGAAATAAGCTATGGCTACACCTTC. Full variable domain (rest looked up from reference TRBV7-2 and TRBJ1-2): GAGVSQSPSNKVTEKGKDVELRCDPISGHTALYWYRQSLGQGLEFLIYFQGNSAPDKSGLPSDRFSAERTGGSVSTLTIQRTQQEDSAVYLCASSLDEISYGYTFGSGTRLTVV.

About this clonotype itself: One junction end does not reproduce the germline sequence, and a read error may be involved. The chain is built from TRBV6-2 or TRBV6-3 and TRBJ2-2; TRBD2 matches 8 bases. This CDR3 comprises 15 residues. CDR1 and CDR2 from the germline V gene are MNHEY and SVGEGT. In nucleotides, the CDR3 is TGTGCCAGCAGTCCATCGTCTAGCGGGCCCGGGGGGCTGTTTTTT. Encoded protein: CASSPSSSGPGGLFF.

This clonotype was picked up many times. The chain is built from TRBV7-2 and TRBJ2-3; 14 bases are a match to TRBD2. The CDR3 runs to 18 residues. Germline V CDR1 and CDR2: SGHTA, FQGNSA. With 0 bases clipped from V and 2 bases from J, the junction kept 4 bases outside the gene matches. The CDR3: CASSLARLAGGFTDTQYF. CDR3 bases: TGTGCCAGCAGCTTAGCGCGACTAGCGGGGGGGTTCACAGATACGCAGTATTTT.

This clonotype has ten or more counts. The V gene is TRBV11-3, the J gene TRBJ2-1; possibly TRBD2 for D (6 bases). This CDR3 region has 15 residues. V gave up 1 base and J gave up 7 bases, with 14 bases separating them. Germline V gives CDR1 SGHNT, CDR2 YENEEA. CDR3 DNA: TGTGCCAGCAGCTTAGGGGCTACTGGAGGGAATGAGCAGTTCTTC. Its translation: CASSLGATGGNEQFF.

This clonotype came up a few times. This chain connects TRBV19 to TRBJ1-5; 9 nucleotides line up with TRBD1. CDR1 and CDR2 from the germline V gene are LNHDA and SQIVND (reference sequence). The CDR3 totals 15 residues. V shed 3 bases and J 4 bases; nucleotides not matched to a gene: 4. The CDR3: CASSIDRGWNQPQHF. The CDR3 DNA reads TGTGCCAGTAGTATTGACAGGGGGTGGAATCAGCCCCAGCATTTT.

This clonotype was counted many times. This chain connects TRBV7-2 to TRBJ2-1; TRBD1 or TRBD2 may be the D gene (5 bases each). V was clipped by 6 bases and J by 5 bases, with 11 bases between them. The CDR3 is 13 amino acids. Germline CDR1 SGHTA, CDR2 FQGNSA. In DNA form, the CDR3 reads TGTGCCAGCAGACTGGGACCAAACAATGAGCAGTTCTTC. It yields the protein CASRLGPNNEQFF.

Ten or more counts support this clonotype. CDR3: CASSGTGYNQPQHF. Written as DNA, the CDR3 is TGTGCCAGCAGTGGGACAGGTTACAATCAGCCCCAGCATTTT. The V call is TRBV6-5, the J call TRBJ1-5; 8 bases are shared with TRBD1. The CDR3 covers 14 residues. J gave up 3 bases and V 5 bases, and 3 bases lay outside the gene matches. Germline CDR1 is MNHEY and CDR2 is SVGAGI.

This clonotype has at least ten counts. This CDR3 is CASSPSGSYNSPLHF. As DNA, the CDR3 is TGTGCCAGCAGCCCCTCGGGGTCCTATAATTCACCCCTCCACTTT. V and J are TRBV7-6 and TRBJ1-6; the D is unclear. The ends were cut back, 5 bases at V and 1 base at J, with 9 bases in the middle. The germline V gene encodes CDR1 SGHVS and CDR2 FNYEAQ. The CDR3 extends over 15 amino acids.